The present TCR beta chain was sequenced within a study of T cell responses to AZD1222 COVID-19 vaccine. Points from the study as a whole: Rises in breadth and depth of Spike-specific TCRs came after two AZD1222 doses.

Concerning this clone: Its antigen is still unknown.

Trimming removed 6 bases at V and 2 bases at J, with 6 bases between. The germline V gene has CDR1 MDHEN and CDR2 SYDVKM. The CDR3 loop spans 12 amino acids. Only in-frame clones appear in the TCRdb table, and some are missing; sequencing was by immunoSEQ multiplex PCR. The sample lists 120,000 or so clones; about 90% were seen once. The sample in question was peripheral blood, obtained on day 0 of AZD1222 vaccination. This clonotype originated in an adult in good health. The chain couples TRBV28 to TRBJ2-3; D is uncertain. The CDR3 region has the DNA TGTGCCAGCAGCCTTCCCACAGATACGCAGTATTTT. This codes for CASSLPTDTQYF. Supplemented by reference TRBV28 and TRBJ2-3, the full variable domain reads DVKVTQSSRYLVKRTGEKVFLECVQDMDHENMFWYRQDPGLGLRLIYFSYDVKMKEKGDIPEGYSVSREKKERFSLILESASTNQTSMYLCASSLPTDTQYFGPGTRLTVL.